This T cell receptor beta chain was documented in a study of blood T cell repertoires in COVID-19. About the research overall: There were acute and convalescent COVID-19 samples, and they came from the United States, Italy and Spain. From T cells, B-cell-depleted T cells, or PBMCs came the material, which was cDNA or gDNA.

A Seattle source enrolled patients during active infection and followed them longitudinally. J lost 6 bases, V lost 5 bases, and 9 bases had no gene match. The CDR3 is 14 amino acids. CDR1 and CDR2 (germline): MGHRA, YSYEKL. The authors' processing: From reference gene primer amplification, estimates of nucleated cell counts were derived. Sequenced by immunoSEQ multiplex PCR; TCRdb stores in-frame clones only, minus some. V, J and clone size were drawn from that table, and D and trimming were deduced from the DNA. The table records roughly 440,000 clones, around 89% of them present only once. The sequencing input was peripheral blood. The receptor's source is a woman aged 50 to 60 with COVID-19, enrolled during active disease. The V gene is TRBV4-1, the J gene TRBJ1-1; 7 positions match TRBD1. The CDR3 here is CASSSTGIIAEAFF. CDR3 nucleotide sequence: TGCGCCAGCAGCTCGACAGGGATCATAGCTGAAGCTTTCTTT.